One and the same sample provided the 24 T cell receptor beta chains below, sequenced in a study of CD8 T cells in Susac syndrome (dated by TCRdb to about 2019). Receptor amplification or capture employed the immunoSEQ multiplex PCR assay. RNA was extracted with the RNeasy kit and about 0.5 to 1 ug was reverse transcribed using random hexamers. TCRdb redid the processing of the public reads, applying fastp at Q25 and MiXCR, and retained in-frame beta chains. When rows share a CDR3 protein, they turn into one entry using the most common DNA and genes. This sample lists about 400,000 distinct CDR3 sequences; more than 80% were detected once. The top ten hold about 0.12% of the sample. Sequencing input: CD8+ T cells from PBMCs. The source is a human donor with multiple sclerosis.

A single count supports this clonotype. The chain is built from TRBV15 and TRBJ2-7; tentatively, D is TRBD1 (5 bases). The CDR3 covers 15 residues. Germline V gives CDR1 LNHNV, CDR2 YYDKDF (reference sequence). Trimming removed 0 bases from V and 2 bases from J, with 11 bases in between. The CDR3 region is CATSRERDRPYEQYF. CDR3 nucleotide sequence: TGTGCCACCAGCAGAGAACGAGACAGACCCTACGAGCAGTACTTC.

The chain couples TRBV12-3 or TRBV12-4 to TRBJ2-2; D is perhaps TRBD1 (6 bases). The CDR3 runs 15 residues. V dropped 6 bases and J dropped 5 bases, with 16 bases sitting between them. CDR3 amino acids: CASSSPRGWTGELFF. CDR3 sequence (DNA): TGTGCCAGCAGCTCCCCCAGGGGTTGGACCGGGGAGCTGTTTTTT.

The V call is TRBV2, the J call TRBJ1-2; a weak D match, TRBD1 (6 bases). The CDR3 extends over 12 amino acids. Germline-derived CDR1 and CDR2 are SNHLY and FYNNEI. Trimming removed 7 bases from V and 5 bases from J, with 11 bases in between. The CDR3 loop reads CASTQGVYGYTF. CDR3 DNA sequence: TGTGCCAGCACACAGGGAGTATATGGCTACACCTTC.

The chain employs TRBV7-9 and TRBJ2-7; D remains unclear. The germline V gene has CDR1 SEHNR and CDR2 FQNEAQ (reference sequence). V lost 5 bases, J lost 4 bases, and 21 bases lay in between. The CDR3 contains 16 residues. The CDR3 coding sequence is TGTGCCAGCAGCCCCCCCCAGGTCGGACCGTTATACGAGCAGTACTTC. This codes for CASSPPQVGPLYEQYF. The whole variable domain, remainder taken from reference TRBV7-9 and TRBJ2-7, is DTGVSQNPRHKITKRGQNVTFRCDPISEHNRLYWYRQTLGQGPEFLTYFQNEAQLEKSRLLSDRFSAERPKGSFSTLEIQRTEQGDSAMYLCASSPPQVGPLYEQYFGPGTRLTVT.

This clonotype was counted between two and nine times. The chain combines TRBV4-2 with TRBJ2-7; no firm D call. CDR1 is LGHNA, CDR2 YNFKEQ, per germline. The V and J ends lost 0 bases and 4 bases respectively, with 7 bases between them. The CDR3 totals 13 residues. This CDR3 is CASSQDPVYEQYF. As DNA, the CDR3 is TGTGCCAGCAGCCAAGATCCGGTATACGAGCAGTACTTC.

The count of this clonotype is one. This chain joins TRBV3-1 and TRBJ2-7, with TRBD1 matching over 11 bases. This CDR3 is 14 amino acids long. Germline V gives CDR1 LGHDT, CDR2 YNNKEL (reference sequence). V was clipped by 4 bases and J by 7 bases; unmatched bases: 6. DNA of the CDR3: TGTGCCAGCAGCCGGGACAGGGGGGAGAGGGAGCAGTACTTC. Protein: CASSRDRGEREQYF.

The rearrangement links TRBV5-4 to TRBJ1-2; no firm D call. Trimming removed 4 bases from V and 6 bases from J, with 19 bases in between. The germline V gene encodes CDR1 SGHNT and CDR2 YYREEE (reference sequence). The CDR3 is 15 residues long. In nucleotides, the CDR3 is TGTGCCAGCAGCCGACCGGGCGAGGACGGCAATGGCTACACCTTC. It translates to CASSRPGEDGNGYTF.

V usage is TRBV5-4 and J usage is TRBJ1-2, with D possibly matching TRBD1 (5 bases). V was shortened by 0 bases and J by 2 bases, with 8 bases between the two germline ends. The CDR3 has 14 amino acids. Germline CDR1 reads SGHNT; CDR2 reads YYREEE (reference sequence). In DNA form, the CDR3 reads TGTGCCAGCAGCTTGGAACAGGCGAACTATGGCTACACCTTC. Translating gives CASSLEQANYGYTF.

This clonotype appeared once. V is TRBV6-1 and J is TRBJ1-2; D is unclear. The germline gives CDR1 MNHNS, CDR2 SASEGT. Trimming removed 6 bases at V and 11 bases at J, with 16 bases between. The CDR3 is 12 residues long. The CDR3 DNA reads TGTGCCAGCAGCAGAATCTCTGTCCGGTACACCTTC. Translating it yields CASSRISVRYTF.

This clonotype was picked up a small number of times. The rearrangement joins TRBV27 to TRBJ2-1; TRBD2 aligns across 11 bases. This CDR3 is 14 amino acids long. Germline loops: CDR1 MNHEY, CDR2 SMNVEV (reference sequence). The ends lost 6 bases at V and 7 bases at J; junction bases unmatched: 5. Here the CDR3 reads CASSLGLAVNEQFF. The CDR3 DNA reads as TGTGCCAGCAGCTTGGGACTAGCGGTTAATGAGCAGTTCTTC.

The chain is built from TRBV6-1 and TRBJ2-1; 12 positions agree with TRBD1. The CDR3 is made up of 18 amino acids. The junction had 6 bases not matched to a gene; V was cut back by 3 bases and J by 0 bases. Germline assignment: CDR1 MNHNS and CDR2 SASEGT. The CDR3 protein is CASSELGTGGYSYNEQFF. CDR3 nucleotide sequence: TGTGCCAGCAGTGAGCTCGGGACAGGGGGCTACTCCTACAATGAGCAGTTCTTC.

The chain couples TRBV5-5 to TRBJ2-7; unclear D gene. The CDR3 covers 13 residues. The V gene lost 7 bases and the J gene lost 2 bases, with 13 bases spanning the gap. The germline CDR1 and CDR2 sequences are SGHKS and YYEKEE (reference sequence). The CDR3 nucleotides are TGTGCCAGCTCCGAGCCCCCGACCTACGAGCAGTACTTC. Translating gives CASSEPPTYEQYF.

DNA of the CDR3: TGCAGTGCTAGAGACGGAGGGGGGGCCTCTTATGAGCAGTTCTTC. Amino acids: CSARDGGGASYEQFF. The chain couples TRBV20-1 to TRBJ2-1, with D possibly TRBD2 on 7 matching bases. Germline CDR1 DFQATT, CDR2 SNEGSKA (reference sequence). The CDR3 has 15 residues. V was shortened by 0 bases and J by 8 bases, with 17 bases between the two germline ends.

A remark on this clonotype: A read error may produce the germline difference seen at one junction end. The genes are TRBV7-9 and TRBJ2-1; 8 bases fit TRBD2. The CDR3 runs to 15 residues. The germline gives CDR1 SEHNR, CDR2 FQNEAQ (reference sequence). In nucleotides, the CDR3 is TGTGCCGGCAGCTTCGGACTAGCAGACTACAATGAGCAGTTCTTC. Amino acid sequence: CAGSFGLADYNEQFF.

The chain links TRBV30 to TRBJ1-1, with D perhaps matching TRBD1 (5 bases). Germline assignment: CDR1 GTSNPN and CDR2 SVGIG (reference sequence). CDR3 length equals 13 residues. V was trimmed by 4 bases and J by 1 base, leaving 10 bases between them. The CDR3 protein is CAWTWGGNTEAFF. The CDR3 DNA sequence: TGTGCCTGGACCTGGGGGGGGAACACTGAAGCTTTCTTT.

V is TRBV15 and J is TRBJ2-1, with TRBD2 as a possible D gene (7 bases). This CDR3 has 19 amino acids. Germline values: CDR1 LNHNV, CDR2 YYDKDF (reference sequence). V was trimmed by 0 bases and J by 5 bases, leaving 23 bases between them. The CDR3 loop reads CATSRDNGFGGGPNNEQFF. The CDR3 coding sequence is TGTGCCACCAGCAGAGATAACGGGTTTGGCGGGGGCCCGAACAATGAGCAGTTCTTC.

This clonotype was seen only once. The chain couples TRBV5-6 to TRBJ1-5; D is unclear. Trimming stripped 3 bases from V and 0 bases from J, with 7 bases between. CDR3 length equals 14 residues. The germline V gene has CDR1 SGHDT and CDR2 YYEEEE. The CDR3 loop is CASSYIDSNQPQHF. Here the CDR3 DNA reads TGTGCCAGCAGCTACATAGATAGCAATCAGCCCCAGCATTTT.

The CDR3 DNA is TGTGCCAGCAGTTACATGGGGACGACCTACGAGCAGTACTTC. It is translated as CASSYMGTTYEQYF. The chain recombines TRBV6-5 with TRBJ2-7, with D possibly being TRBD1 or TRBD2 (5 bases each). The CDR3 spans 14 residues. V was pared by 2 bases and J by 2 bases, with 10 bases between. The germline CDR1 and CDR2 sequences are MNHEY and SVGAGI.

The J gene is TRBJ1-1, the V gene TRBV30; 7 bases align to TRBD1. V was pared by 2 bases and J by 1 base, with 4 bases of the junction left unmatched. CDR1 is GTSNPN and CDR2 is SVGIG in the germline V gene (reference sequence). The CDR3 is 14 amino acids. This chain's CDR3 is CAWSPGQWNTEAFF. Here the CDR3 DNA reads TGTGCCTGGAGTCCGGGACAGTGGAACACTGAAGCTTTCTTT.

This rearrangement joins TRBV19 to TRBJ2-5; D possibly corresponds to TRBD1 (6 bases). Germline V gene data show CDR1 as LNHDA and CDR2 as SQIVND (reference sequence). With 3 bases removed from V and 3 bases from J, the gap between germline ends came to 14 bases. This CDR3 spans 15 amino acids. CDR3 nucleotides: TGTGCCAGTAGTATGTACGACAGGTCCGAAGAGACCCAGTACTTC. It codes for CASSMYDRSEETQYF.

The CDR3 DNA sequence: TGTGCCAGCAGCCAAGATCCGGGGGGGAGCTCCTACGAGCAGTACTTC. This codes for CASSQDPGGSSYEQYF. The chain recombines TRBV3-1 with TRBJ2-7; 8 bases agree with TRBD2. Per the germline V gene, CDR1 is LGHDT and CDR2 is YNNKEL (reference sequence). V lost 0 bases, J lost 0 bases, and 4 bases stayed unmatched. There are 16 residues in the CDR3.

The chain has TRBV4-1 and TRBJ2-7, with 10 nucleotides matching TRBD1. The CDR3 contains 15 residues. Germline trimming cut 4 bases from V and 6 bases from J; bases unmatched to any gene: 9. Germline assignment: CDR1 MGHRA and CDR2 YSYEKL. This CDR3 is CASSPGTGVLREQYF. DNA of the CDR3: TGCGCCAGCAGCCCCGGGACAGGGGTATTACGCGAGCAGTACTTC.

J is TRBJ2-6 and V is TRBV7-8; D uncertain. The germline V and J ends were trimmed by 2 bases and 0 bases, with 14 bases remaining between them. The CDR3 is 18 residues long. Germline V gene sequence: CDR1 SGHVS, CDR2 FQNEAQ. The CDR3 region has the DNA TGTGCCAGCAGCTTACTAATACCTTCCCTCTCTGGGGCCAACGTCCTGACTTTC. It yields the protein CASSLLIPSLSGANVLTF.

This CDR3 is CASSPKTGTVSYEQYF. Here the CDR3 DNA reads TGTGCCAGCAGCCCTAAAACCGGGACAGTATCCTACGAGCAGTACTTC. This chain connects TRBV7-9 to TRBJ2-7; 7 bases are shared with TRBD1. This CDR3 region has 16 residues. The germline V gene has CDR1 SEHNR and CDR2 FQNEAQ (reference sequence). Trimming took 5 bases from V and 1 from J; bases not matched to a gene: 11.